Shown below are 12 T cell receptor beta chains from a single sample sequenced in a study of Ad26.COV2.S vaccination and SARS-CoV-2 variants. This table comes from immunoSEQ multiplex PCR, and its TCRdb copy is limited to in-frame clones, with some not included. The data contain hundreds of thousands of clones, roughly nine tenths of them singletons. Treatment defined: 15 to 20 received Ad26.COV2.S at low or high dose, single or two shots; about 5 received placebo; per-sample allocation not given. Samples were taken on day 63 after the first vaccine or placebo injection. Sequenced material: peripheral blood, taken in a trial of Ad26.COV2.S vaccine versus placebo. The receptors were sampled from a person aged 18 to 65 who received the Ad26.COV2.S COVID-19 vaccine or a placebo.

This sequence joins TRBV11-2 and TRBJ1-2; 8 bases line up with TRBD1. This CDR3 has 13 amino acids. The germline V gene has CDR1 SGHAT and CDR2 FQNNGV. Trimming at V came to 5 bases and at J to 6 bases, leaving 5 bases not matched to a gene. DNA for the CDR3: TGTGCCAGCAGCATTGGGACAGGCAATGGCTACACCTTC. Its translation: CASSIGTGNGYTF.

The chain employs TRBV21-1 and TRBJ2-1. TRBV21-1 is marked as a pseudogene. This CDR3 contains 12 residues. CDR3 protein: CAPGDRDLVQFF. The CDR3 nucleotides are TGTGCCCCCGGGGACCGCGATTTGGTGCAGTTCTTC.

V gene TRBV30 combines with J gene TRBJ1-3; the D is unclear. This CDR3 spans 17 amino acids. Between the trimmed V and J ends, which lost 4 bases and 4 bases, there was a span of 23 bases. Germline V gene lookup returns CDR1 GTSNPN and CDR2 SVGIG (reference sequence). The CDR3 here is CAWIYLDGEVGGNTIYF. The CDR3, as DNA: TGTGCCTGGATCTACCTAGACGGGGAAGTGGGCGGAAACACCATATATTTT.

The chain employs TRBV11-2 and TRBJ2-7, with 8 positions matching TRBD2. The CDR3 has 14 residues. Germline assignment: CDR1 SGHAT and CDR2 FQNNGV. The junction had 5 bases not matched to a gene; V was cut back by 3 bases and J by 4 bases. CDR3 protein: CASSLGLVGYEQYF. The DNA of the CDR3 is TGTGCCAGCAGCTTGGGACTAGTGGGGTACGAGCAGTACTTC.

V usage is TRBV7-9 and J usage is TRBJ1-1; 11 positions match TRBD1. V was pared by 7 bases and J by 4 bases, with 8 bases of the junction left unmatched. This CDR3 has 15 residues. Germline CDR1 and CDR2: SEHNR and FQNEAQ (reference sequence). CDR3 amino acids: CASTNRDRGFTEAFF. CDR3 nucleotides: TGTGCCAGCACAAACCGGGACAGGGGGTTCACTGAAGCTTTCTTT. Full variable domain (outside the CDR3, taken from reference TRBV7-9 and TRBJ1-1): DTGVSQNPRHKITKRGQNVTFRCDPISEHNRLYWYRQTLGQGPEFLTYFQNEAQLEKSRLLSDRFSAERPKGSFSTLEIQRTEQGDSAMYLCASTNRDRGFTEAFFGQGTRLTVV.

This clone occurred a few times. CDR3 amino acids: CASSFEGGVRQYF. The CDR3 region has the DNA TGTGCCAGCAGCTTCGAGGGGGGGGTGAGGCAGTATTTT. The chain carries TRBV7-8 and TRBJ2-3, with D maybe TRBD2 (7 bases). The CDR3 has 13 residues. The ends were cut back, 3 bases at V and 11 bases at J, with 15 bases in the middle. Germline CDR1 is SGHVS and CDR2 is FQNEAQ.

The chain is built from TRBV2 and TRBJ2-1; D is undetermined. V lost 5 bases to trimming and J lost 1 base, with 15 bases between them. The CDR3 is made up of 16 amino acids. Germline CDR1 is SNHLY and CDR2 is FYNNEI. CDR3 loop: CASSRPQVGSYNEQFF. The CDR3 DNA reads TGTGCCAGCAGTCGACCTCAGGTAGGGTCCTACAATGAGCAGTTCTTC.

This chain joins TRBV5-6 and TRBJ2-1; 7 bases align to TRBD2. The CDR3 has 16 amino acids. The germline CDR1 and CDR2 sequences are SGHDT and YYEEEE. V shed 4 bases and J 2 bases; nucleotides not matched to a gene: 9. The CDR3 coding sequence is TGTGCCAGCAGCCGGGTGGGGGAGGGCCCCTACAATGAGCAGTTCTTC. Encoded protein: CASSRVGEGPYNEQFF.

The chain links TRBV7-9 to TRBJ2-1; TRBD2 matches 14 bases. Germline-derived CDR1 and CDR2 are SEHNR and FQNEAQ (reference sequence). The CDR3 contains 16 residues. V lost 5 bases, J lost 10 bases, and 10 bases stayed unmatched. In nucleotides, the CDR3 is TGTGCCAGCAGCCCGACGGGACTAGCGGGAGATCGGGAGCAGTTCTTC. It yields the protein CASSPTGLAGDREQFF.

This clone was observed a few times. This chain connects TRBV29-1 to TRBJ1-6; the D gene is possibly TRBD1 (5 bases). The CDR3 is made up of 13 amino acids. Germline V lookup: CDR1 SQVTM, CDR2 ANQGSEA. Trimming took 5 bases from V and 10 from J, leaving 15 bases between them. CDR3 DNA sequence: TGCAGCGTTCGTGGGACCCCGGGATCACCCCTCCACTTT. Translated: CSVRGTPGSPLHF.

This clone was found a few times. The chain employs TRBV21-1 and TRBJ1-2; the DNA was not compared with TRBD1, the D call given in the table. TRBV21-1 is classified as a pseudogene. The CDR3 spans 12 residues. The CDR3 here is CASSNRDRSYTF. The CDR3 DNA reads TGTGCCAGCAGCAACCGGGACAGAAGCTACACCTTC.

The CDR3 DNA sequence: TGTGCCAGCAGTTTAAGGAAGTATAGCAATCAGCCCCAGCATTTT. This sequence encodes CASSLRKYSNQPQHF. The chain links TRBV27 to TRBJ1-5, with D unresolved. The germline V gene encodes CDR1 MNHEY and CDR2 SMNVEV (reference sequence). V dropped 2 bases and J dropped 0 bases, with 8 bases sitting between them. The CDR3 covers 15 residues.